These T cell receptor beta chains were read from a single sample in a study of T cells in Graves' hyperthyroidism and ophthalmopathy. TCRdb reprocessed the multiplex PCR reads via MiXCR and lists one record per CDR3 protein. The repertoire has over 150,000 distinct CDR3 sequences, roughly a sixth of them found once; the top ten carry roughly 49%. Sequencing input: blood. These receptors originate from a woman between 45 and 65 years old with Graves' hyperthyroidism. Each CDR3 is given with its conserved first and last residue. A D gene is named only where the DNA matches it firmly. Size values are once, few and many counts, or a class for expanded clones, and some rows have none.

CDR3nt	CDR3aa	d_gene	abundance	v_gene	j_gene
TGCAGTGCTGAAGGTCGAGGCTTACCCTACAATGAGCAGTTCTTC	CSAEGRGLPYNEQFF	.	.	TRBV20-1	TRBJ2-1
TGTGCCAGCAGTGAGATAGGGGCTGAGACAGATACGCAGTATTTT	CASSEIGAETDTQYF	.	many	TRBV6-1	TRBJ2-3
TGTGCCAGCAGCTTAGGGCCCAATAGGTTCGGAAACACCATATATTTT	CASSLGPNRFGNTIYF	.	.	TRBV5-6	TRBJ1-3
TGTGCCAGCTCACCAAGACCGGGACTAGCGGGAAACAATGAGCAGTTCTTC	CASSPRPGLAGNNEQFF	TRBD2	few	TRBV18	TRBJ2-1
TGCGCCAGCAGCTTTTACAGGGGGAACACTGAAGCTTTCTTT	CASSFYRGNTEAFF	TRBD1	many	TRBV5-1	TRBJ1-1
TGTGCCTGGGGCTTAAATGAAAAACTGTTTTTT	CAWGLNEKLFF	.	few	TRBV30	TRBJ1-4
TGTGCCAGCAGTTTTAACATAAGGGACACTGAAGCTTTCTTT	CASSFNIRDTEAFF	.	.	TRBV12-3/TRBV12-4	TRBJ1-1
TGTGCCAGCCGATGGGGACTAGCGGGGAACAATGAGCAGTTCTTC	CASRWGLAGNNEQFF	TRBD2	many	TRBV6-1	TRBJ2-1
TGCGCCAGCAGCCCATCTACAGGGTTCGGGGGAAACAATGAGCAGTTCTTC	CASSPSTGFGGNNEQFF	.	few	TRBV5-1	TRBJ2-1
TGTGCCAGCAGCTTACCCCTCCGGACAGGGGGAATCAATGAGCAGTTCTTC	CASSLPLRTGGINEQFF	TRBD1	many	TRBV7-9	TRBJ2-1
TGTGCCAGTAAAGACAGGGGAAGGGATACGCAGTATTTT	CASKDRGRDTQYF	TRBD1	few	TRBV19	TRBJ2-3
TGCGCCAGCAGCCTGACGGGACTAGCGGGAGTTAGCTCCTACGAGCAGTACTTC	CASSLTGLAGVSSYEQYF	TRBD2	few	TRBV4-1	TRBJ2-7
TGTGCCAGCAGCTCTCGCGTGGGGAACTATGGCTACACCTTC	CASSSRVGNYGYTF	.	.	TRBV9	TRBJ1-2
TGTGCCAGCACCTCGGGCAGGGGCAATCAGCCCCAGCATTTT	CASTSGRGNQPQHF	.	few	TRBV6-1	TRBJ1-5
TGTGCCAGCAGTTTCGCAGGCGATTCCTCTGGAAACACCGTATATTTT	CASSFAGDSSGNTVYF	.	.	TRBV12-3/TRBV12-4	TRBJ1-3
TGTGCCAGCAGTTACTCGGGGGGGCGGGAAAAACTGTTTTTT	CASSYSGGREKLFF	.	.	TRBV6-6	TRBJ1-4
TGCGCCAGCAGGGACAACCGGGGCACAGATACGCAGTATTTT	CASRDNRGTDTQYF	.	many	TRBV5-1	TRBJ2-3
TGTGCCAGCAGTCCTACGGGAGGACAGGGTGGGGCCAACGTCCTGACTTTC	CASSPTGGQGGANVLTF	.	many	TRBV2	TRBJ2-6
TGCAGTGCTAGAGACAGGGGCCTGAACACTGAAGCTTTCTTT	CSARDRGLNTEAFF	.	few	TRBV20-1	TRBJ1-1
TGTGCCAGCAGGTCTAGCGGAGATACGCAGTATTTT	CASRSSGDTQYF	TRBD2	.	TRBV11-3	TRBJ2-3
TGTGCCAGCAGCTCAGGGGGCAAGGGCAATCAGCCCCAGCATTTT	CASSSGGKGNQPQHF	TRBD1	.	TRBV9	TRBJ1-5
TGCGCCAGCAGCCAAGAGGCTAGCGGGAGGGCAGAGCAGTACTTC	CASSQEASGRAEQYF	TRBD2	few	TRBV4-1	TRBJ2-7
TGTGCCAGCAGCACTGTAGCGGGAGGGCTCTCTAATGAGCAGTTCTTC	CASSTVAGGLSNEQFF	TRBD2	.	TRBV7-2	TRBJ2-1
TGCGCCAGCAACATCGACTCGAGTGGGGAGACCCAGTACTTC	CASNIDSSGETQYF	.	.	TRBV5-1	TRBJ2-5